This TCR beta chain was sequenced during a study of cytomegalovirus exposure and HLA in healthy donors. Turning to the study itself: Across around 400 genotyped donors, about 80% landed in the Caucasian-associated ancestry cluster.

Findings and limits, study-wide: In most subjects, TCR beta sequences reportedly gave accurate predictions of HLA-A and HLA-B alleles.

With respect to this clone: Its antigen is still unknown.

This CDR3 is 16 amino acids long. CDR1 and CDR2 (germline): MNHNS, SASEGT. Trimming took 3 bases from V and 7 from J; bases not matched to a gene: 14. Use of 60 Vbeta and 13 Jbeta primers characterized the PCR. Produced via immunoSEQ multiplex PCR; TCRdb's table is partial and in-frame only. The table shows some 150,000 clones, with roughly 80% occurring only once. What was sequenced was PBMCs. This receptor was identified in a man in his late teens or twenties in good health and CMV-seropositive. This chain connects TRBV6-1 to TRBJ1-2; the match to TRBD1 covers 7 bases. The CDR3 reads CASSEETGRSFSGYTF. CDR3 DNA sequence: TGTGCCAGCAGTGAGGAGACAGGGCGAAGTTTCTCTGGCTACACCTTC.